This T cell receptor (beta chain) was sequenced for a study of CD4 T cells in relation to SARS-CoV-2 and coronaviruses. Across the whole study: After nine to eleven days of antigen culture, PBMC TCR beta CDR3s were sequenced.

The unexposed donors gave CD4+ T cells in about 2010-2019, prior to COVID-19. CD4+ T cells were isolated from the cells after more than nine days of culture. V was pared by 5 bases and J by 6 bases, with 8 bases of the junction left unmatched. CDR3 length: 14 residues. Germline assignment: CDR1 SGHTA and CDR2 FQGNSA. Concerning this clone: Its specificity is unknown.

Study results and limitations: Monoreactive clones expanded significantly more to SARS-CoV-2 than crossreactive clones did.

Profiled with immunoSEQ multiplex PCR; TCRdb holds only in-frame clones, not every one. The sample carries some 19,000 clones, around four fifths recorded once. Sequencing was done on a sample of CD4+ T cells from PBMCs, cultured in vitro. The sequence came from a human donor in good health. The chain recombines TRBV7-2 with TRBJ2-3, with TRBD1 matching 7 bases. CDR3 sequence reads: CASSQDRSPDTQYF. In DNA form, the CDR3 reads TGTGCCAGCAGCCAGGACAGGAGCCCGGATACGCAGTATTTT.